This entry lists 4 T cell receptor beta chains sequenced from one sample in a study of T cell clonotyping in hematopoietic cell transplantation. Clones were sequenced by immunoSEQ multiplex PCR, and TCRdb holds only the in-frame ones, with some missing. This sample has 35,000 to 45,000 clones; 94% occur once, and the top ten carry over 0.65%. The material sequenced was peripheral blood mononuclear cells. These receptors originate from a woman in her forties or fifties in good health. Some clones in this sample may be carry-over from other donors' samples.

This clone was recorded once. The J gene is TRBJ2-1, the V gene TRBV19; tentatively, D is TRBD1 (6 bases). This CDR3 is built from 12 residues. Germline CDR1 reads LNHDA; CDR2 reads SQIVND (reference sequence). V lost 9 bases and J lost 4, with 10 bases in between. The CDR3 sequence is CASGTTYNEQFF. DNA of the CDR3: TGTGCCAGCGGGACAACTTACAATGAGCAGTTCTTC.

This chain links TRBV5-1 with TRBJ2-5, with D perhaps matching TRBD2 (6 bases). This CDR3 has 14 amino acids. Germline V gene sequence: CDR1 SGHRS, CDR2 YFSETQ. Trimming left V 0 bases short and J 2 bases short, with 8 bases between. CDR3 region: CASSLGDSQETQYF. The CDR3 bases are TGCGCCAGCAGCTTGGGGGACTCACAAGAGACCCAGTACTTC.

This chain uses TRBV30 with TRBJ1-1; D remains unclear. Germline-derived CDR1 and CDR2 are GTSNPN and SVGIG (reference sequence). CDR3 size: 12 residues. V was pared by 4 bases and J by 5 bases, with 11 bases between. The CDR3 loop reads CAWIEGRTEAFF. The CDR3 bases are TGTGCCTGGATTGAAGGGAGGACTGAAGCTTTCTTT. The variable domain in full, completed from reference TRBV30 and TRBJ1-1, reads SQTIHQWPATLVQPVGSPLSLECTVEGTSNPNLYWYRQAAGRGLQLLFYSVGIGQISSEVPQNLSASRPQDRQFILSSKKLLLSDSGFYLCAWIEGRTEAFFGQGTRLTVV.

The chain employs TRBV7-9 and TRBJ2-2; no clear D gene. The CDR3 extends over 15 amino acids. Germline V gene sequence: CDR1 SEHNR, CDR2 FQNEAQ (reference sequence). With 0 bases removed from V and 0 bases from J, the gap between germline ends came to 5 bases. The CDR3 DNA is TGTGCCAGCAGCTTAGCGGTAGCGAACACCGGGGAGCTGTTTTTT. Translation: CASSLAVANTGELFF.